Following are 23 T cell receptor beta chains from one sample sequenced in a study of PD-L1 blockade in urothelial cancer. Profiling relied on immunoSEQ multiplex PCR, and the TCRdb table lists in-frame clones only, not all of them. Of about 38,000 clones listed, about 86% were seen once; the top ten hold 24%. As to time point: peripheral blood 6 weeks after treatment start. Here the sequenced sample was PBMCs, taken around atezolizumab (anti-PD-L1) treatment. Source of these receptors: a man aged 55 to 70 with urothelial cancer.

CDR3 amino acids: CSADSGGANYGYTF. The CDR3 region has the DNA TGCAGCGCAGACTCGGGGGGGGCGAACTATGGCTACACCTTC. The chain couples TRBV29-1 to TRBJ1-2, with D possibly being TRBD1 (6 bases). Trimming removed 7 bases at V and 2 bases at J, with 17 bases between. The CDR3 extends over 14 amino acids. CDR1 is SQVTM, CDR2 ANQGSEA, per germline.

Here the CDR3 DNA reads TGTGCCAGCAGGGCGGCGACTAATGAAAAACTGTTTTTT. Its protein product is CASRAATNEKLFF. This chain uses TRBV10-3 with TRBJ1-4, with D possibly matching TRBD1 (5 bases). Germline CDR1 reads ENHRY; CDR2 reads SYGVKD. Between the trimmed V and J ends, which lost 10 bases and 2 bases, there was a span of 11 bases. The CDR3 consists of 13 residues.

The CDR3 spells CAISESSLPGVGYTF. The CDR3 coding sequence is TGTGCCATCAGTGAGTCGTCTCTCCCAGGGGTAGGCTACACCTTC. The rearrangement joins TRBV10-3 to TRBJ1-2; weak D call: TRBD1 (6 bases). CDR1 and CDR2 (germline): ENHRY, SYGVKD. The ends were cut back, 0 bases at V and 8 bases at J, with 16 bases in the middle. This CDR3 is 15 amino acids long.

This sequence joins TRBV5-1 and TRBJ1-1, with D unclear. This CDR3 has 15 residues. The germline gives CDR1 SGHRS, CDR2 YFSETQ. Trimming shortened V by 0 bases and J by 1 base, and 10 bases separated the two germline ends. CDR3 in amino acids: CASSLAIHKNTEAFF. The CDR3 DNA reads TGCGCCAGCAGCTTGGCCATACACAAGAACACTGAAGCTTTCTTT. The full variable domain, with the rest looked up from reference TRBV5-1 and TRBJ1-1, is KAGVTQTPRYLIKTRGQQVTLSCSPISGHRSVSWYQQTPGQGLQFLFEYFSETQRNKGNFPGRFSGRQFSNSRSEMNVSTLELGDSALYLCASSLAIHKNTEAFFGQGTRLTVV.

The chain joins TRBV18 to TRBJ1-2, with 7 bases lining up with TRBD1. V was clipped by 0 bases and J by 6 bases; unmatched bases: 7. In germline, CDR1 is KGHSH, CDR2 LQKENI. This CDR3 region has 15 residues. Here the CDR3 reads CASSPPHKQGHGYTF. For the CDR3, the DNA is TGTGCCAGCTCACCACCCCATAAACAGGGGCATGGCTACACCTTC.

The chain has TRBV11-2 and TRBJ2-7, with D tentatively TRBD2 (5 bases). Looked up from germline, CDR1 is SGHAT and CDR2 is FQNNGV. The CDR3 has 14 residues. Trimming removed 3 bases from V and 2 bases from J, with 11 bases in between. The CDR3 DNA sequence: TGTGCCAGCAGCTTTTCGAGGAGGACCTACGAGCAGTACTTC. Translating it yields CASSFSRRTYEQYF.

The chain has TRBV5-4 and TRBJ1-1, with 7 bases that match TRBD1. After removal of 3 bases from V and 5 bases from J, the junction contained 7 bases not matched to a gene. The CDR3 has 14 residues. Germline loops: CDR1 SGHNT, CDR2 YYREEE (reference sequence). The CDR3 bases are TGTGCCAGCAGCTCGTCCAGGGGGAGTACTGAAGCTTTCTTT. Residues: CASSSSRGSTEAFF.

The chain combines TRBV7-8 with TRBJ1-2; 7 bases are shared with TRBD1. The germline CDR1 and CDR2 sequences are SGHVS and FQNEAQ. The J segment lost 7 bases and the V segment lost 1 base, leaving 3 bases of the junction unmatched. CDR3 length: 13 amino acids. CDR3 nucleotide sequence: TGTGCCAGCAGCTTAGGGACAGGTGGTGGCTACACCTTC. Its translation is CASSLGTGGGYTF.

V usage is TRBV9 and J usage is TRBJ1-5, with a tentative D call TRBD1 (6 bases). CDR1 is SGDLS and CDR2 is YYNGEE in the germline V gene. This CDR3 is 15 amino acids long. With 3 bases removed from V and 0 bases from J, the gap between germline ends came to 10 bases. The CDR3 sequence: CASSAVDSSNQPQHF. CDR3 coding DNA: TGTGCCAGCAGCGCCGTGGACAGTAGCAATCAGCCCCAGCATTTT.

This chain links TRBV27 with TRBJ2-3, with TRBD2 as a possible D gene (6 bases). V lost 3 bases to trimming and J lost 3 bases, with 10 bases between them. Germline V gene lookup returns CDR1 MNHEY and CDR2 SMNVEV (reference sequence). CDR3 length equals 14 residues. The CDR3 nucleotides read TGTGCCAGCAGTTTTGGGCTAGCGACAGATACGCAGTATTTT. Translated: CASSFGLATDTQYF.

The chain carries TRBV7-6 and TRBJ1-1, with TRBD1 identical over 11 bases. V lost 4 bases and J lost 2; bases outside the gene matches: 6. The germline V gene has CDR1 SGHVS and CDR2 FNYEAQ. The CDR3 extends over 16 amino acids. The CDR3 spells CASSSGQGAGNTEAFF. In DNA, the CDR3 is TGTGCCAGCAGCTCTGGACAGGGGGCAGGTAACACTGAAGCTTTCTTT.

J is TRBJ2-7 and V is TRBV29-1, with 9 bases aligning to TRBD1. The V segment lost 6 bases and the J segment 5 bases; nucleotides outside the gene matches: 11. This CDR3 spans 14 amino acids. CDR1 and CDR2 (germline): SQVTM, ANQGSEA. The CDR3 protein is CSVPLNRGQNEQYF. CDR3 bases: TGCAGCGTACCCTTAAACAGGGGGCAAAACGAGCAGTACTTC.

The chain is built from TRBV2 and TRBJ2-3, with 10 bases lining up with TRBD2. The CDR3 consists of 15 residues. CDR1 is SNHLY, CDR2 FYNNEI, per germline. The trim removed 8 bases at V and 0 bases at J, leaving 5 bases unmatched. CDR3 in amino acids: CASSWTSGSTDTQYF. CDR3 nucleotide sequence: TGTGCCAGCTCATGGACTAGCGGAAGCACAGATACGCAGTATTTT.

The chain joins TRBV19 to TRBJ2-7; 13 bases fit TRBD2. V shed 5 bases, J shed 2 bases, and the junction held 12 bases outside the gene matches. Looked up from germline, CDR1 is LNHDA and CDR2 is SQIVND (reference sequence). The CDR3 extends over 18 amino acids. CDR3 DNA sequence: TGTGCCAGTAGTCGGGGGGCCCGGACTAGCGGGGGCACCTACGAGCAGTACTTC. Amino acids: CASSRGARTSGGTYEQYF.

This chain links TRBV2 with TRBJ2-1; no reliable D call. Germline lookup yields CDR1 SNHLY and CDR2 FYNNEI. Trimming took 0 bases from V and 9 from J, leaving 9 bases between them. The CDR3 totals 13 residues. Here the CDR3 reads CASSEAHGGEQFF. CDR3 bases: TGTGCCAGCAGTGAAGCGCACGGCGGTGAGCAGTTCTTC.

The chain links TRBV19 to TRBJ2-5; TRBD2 matches at 9 bases. CDR3 length equals 13 residues. Germline V gene lookup returns CDR1 LNHDA and CDR2 SQIVND (reference sequence). The V gene end was trimmed by 10 bases and the J gene end by 1 base; junction bases not matched to a gene: 4. The CDR3 DNA sequence: TGTGCCATTAGCGGGGGTCCCCAAGAGACCCAGTACTTC. Protein product: CAISGGPQETQYF.

Written as DNA, the CDR3 is TGCGCCAGCAGCGGAACCGGGACTAGCCCTACCCACGAGCAGTTCTTC. This codes for CASSGTGTSPTHEQFF. This chain links TRBV5-1 with TRBJ2-1; TRBD2 matches 9 bases. J gave up 10 bases and V 4 bases, and 15 bases lay outside the gene matches. The CDR3 extends over 16 amino acids. Germline V gives CDR1 SGHRS, CDR2 YFSETQ.

The chain's CDR3 is CASNGAAGNTIYF. The CDR3, as DNA: TGTGCCAGCAATGGGGCCGCAGGAAACACCATATATTTT. This chain joins TRBV6-5 and TRBJ1-3; maybe TRBD1 (5 bases). Germline assignment: CDR1 MNHEY and CDR2 SVGAGI. The CDR3 is 13 amino acids. Trimming stripped 7 bases from V and 4 bases from J, with 11 bases between.

The chain links TRBV6-1 to TRBJ1-1; 7 bases align to TRBD1. The CDR3 has 13 residues. The germline V gene has CDR1 MNHNS and CDR2 SASEGT. V shed 10 bases, J shed 1 base, and the junction held 6 bases outside the gene matches. The CDR3 region has the DNA TGTGCCATACTGACAGGGTGGAACACTGAAGCTTTCTTT. The encoded protein is CAILTGWNTEAFF.

This chain links TRBV6-5 with TRBJ2-7, with D unresolved. The germline V gene encodes CDR1 MNHEY and CDR2 SVGAGI. Trimming took 0 bases from V and 1 from J, leaving 4 bases between them. The CDR3 runs 13 residues. The chain's CDR3 is CASSYSRSYEQYF. DNA for the CDR3: TGTGCCAGCAGTTACTCGAGGTCCTACGAGCAGTACTTC.

The chain combines TRBV29-1 with TRBJ1-1; D is perhaps TRBD1 (6 bases). The germline V and J ends were trimmed by 5 bases and 4 bases, with 17 bases remaining between them. The CDR3 spans 14 residues. In germline, CDR1 is SQVTM, CDR2 ANQGSEA. CDR3 coding DNA: TGCAGCGTTCAGGGAAGGGGGGGTAGCACTGAAGCTTTCTTT. This gives the protein CSVQGRGGSTEAFF.

The chain joins TRBV6-5 to TRBJ2-7, with 10 bases matching TRBD1. With 0 bases clipped from V and 4 bases from J, the junction kept 3 bases outside the gene matches. In germline, CDR1 is MNHEY, CDR2 SVGAGI. The CDR3 runs to 15 residues. The CDR3 DNA sequence: TGTGCCAGCAGTTACTCCGGACAGGGGGGGTACGAGCAGTACTTC. Protein sequence: CASSYSGQGGYEQYF.

The V gene is TRBV5-4, the J gene TRBJ2-7; 8 nucleotides align to TRBD2. This CDR3 is 14 amino acids long. The germline V gene encodes CDR1 SGHNT and CDR2 YYREEE (reference sequence). The V and J ends lost 4 bases and 4 bases, in that order; junction bases with no gene match: 7. DNA for the CDR3: TGTGCCAGCAGCCCCCGGACTAGCAAATACGAGCAGTACTTC. This gives the protein CASSPRTSKYEQYF.